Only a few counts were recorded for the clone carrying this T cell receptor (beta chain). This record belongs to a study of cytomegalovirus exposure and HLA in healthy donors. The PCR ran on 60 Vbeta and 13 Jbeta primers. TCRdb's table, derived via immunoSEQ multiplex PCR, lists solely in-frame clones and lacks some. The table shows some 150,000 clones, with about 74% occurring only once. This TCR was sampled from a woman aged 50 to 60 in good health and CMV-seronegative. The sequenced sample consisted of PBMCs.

DNA of the CDR3: TGTGCCAGTAGGGGGCCCATGAACACTGAAGCTTTCTTT. It yields the protein CASRGPMNTEAFF. J is TRBJ1-1 and V is TRBV7-9; TRBD1 agrees at 7 bases. The CDR3 has 13 amino acids. Germline V gives CDR1 SEHNR, CDR2 FQNEAQ (reference sequence). V lost 9 bases, J lost 0 bases, and 4 bases stayed unmatched.